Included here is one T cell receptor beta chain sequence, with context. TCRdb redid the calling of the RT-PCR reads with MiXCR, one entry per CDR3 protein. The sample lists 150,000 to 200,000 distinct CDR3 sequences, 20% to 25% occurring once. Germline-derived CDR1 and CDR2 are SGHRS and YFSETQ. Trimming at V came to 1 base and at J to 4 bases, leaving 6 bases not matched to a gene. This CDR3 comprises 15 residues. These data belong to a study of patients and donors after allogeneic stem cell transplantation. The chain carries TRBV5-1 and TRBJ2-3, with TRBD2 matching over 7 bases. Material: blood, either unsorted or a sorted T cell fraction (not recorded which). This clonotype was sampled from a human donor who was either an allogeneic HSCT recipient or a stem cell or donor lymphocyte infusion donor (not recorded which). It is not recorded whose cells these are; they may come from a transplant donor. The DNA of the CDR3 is TGCGCCAGCAGCTTGCCGGGGGGAGGGCCAGATACGCAGTATTTT. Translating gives CASSLPGGGPDTQYF. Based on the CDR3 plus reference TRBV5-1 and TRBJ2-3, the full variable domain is KAGVTQTPRYLIKTRGQQVTLSCSPISGHRSVSWYQQTPGQGLQFLFEYFSETQRNKGNFPGRFSGRQFSNSRSEMNVSTLELGDSALYLCASSLPGGGPDTQYFGPGTRLTVL.